The 2 T cell receptor beta chains listed next were all sequenced from one sample in a study of shared clonotypes between healthy human individuals. The table came from immunoSEQ multiplex PCR; TCRdb's copy has only in-frame clones and leaves some out. The sample consists of more than 2 million clones, about 95% of them appearing once. Naive CD8 cells were CD45RO-negative, positively selected for CCR7, excluding terminally differentiated effector memory CD45RA+ cells. Sequencing used naive CD8+ T cells sorted from blood. The receptors come from a man aged 18 to 29 in good health.

The chain combines TRBV6-6 with TRBJ2-7, with a weak D call TRBD2 (6 bases). This CDR3 region has 15 residues. V lost 4 bases, J lost 0 bases, and 13 bases lay in between. Germline-derived CDR1 and CDR2 are MNHNY and SVGAGI (reference sequence). This CDR3 reads CASSWVAVTSYEQYF. The CDR3, as DNA: TGTGCCAGCAGTTGGGTAGCGGTAACCTCCTACGAGCAGTACTTC.

Only one count was recorded for this clone. This chain connects TRBV5-1 to TRBJ1-2; weak D call: TRBD1 (6 bases). V was cut by 1 base and J by 7 bases, with 14 bases left in between. The germline V gene encodes CDR1 SGHRS and CDR2 YFSETQ. This CDR3 has 14 amino acids. This CDR3 reads CASSLLTGRGGYTF. The DNA of the CDR3 is TGCGCCAGCAGCTTGTTGACAGGCCGGGGTGGCTACACCTTC. Combining the CDR3 with reference TRBV5-1 and TRBJ1-2 gives the whole variable domain KAGVTQTPRYLIKTRGQQVTLSCSPISGHRSVSWYQQTPGQGLQFLFEYFSETQRNKGNFPGRFSGRQFSNSRSEMNVSTLELGDSALYLCASSLLTGRGGYTFGSGTRLTVV.